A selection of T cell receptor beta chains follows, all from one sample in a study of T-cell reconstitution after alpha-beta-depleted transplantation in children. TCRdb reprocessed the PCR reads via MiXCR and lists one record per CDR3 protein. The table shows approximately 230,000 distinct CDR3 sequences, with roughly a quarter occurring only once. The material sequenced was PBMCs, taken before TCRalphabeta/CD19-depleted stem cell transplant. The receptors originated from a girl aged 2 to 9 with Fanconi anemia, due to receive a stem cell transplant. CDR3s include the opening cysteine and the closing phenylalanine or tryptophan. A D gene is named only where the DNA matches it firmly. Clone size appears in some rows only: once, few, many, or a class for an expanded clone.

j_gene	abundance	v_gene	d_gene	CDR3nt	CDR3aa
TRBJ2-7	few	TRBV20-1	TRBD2	TGCAGTGCTAGATCCGGGACTAGCGGGAGTAGTAACGAGCAGTACTTC	CSARSGTSGSSNEQYF
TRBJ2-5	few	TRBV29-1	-	TGCAGCGTTGGGAGAGTATGGGTGGGGGAGACCCAGTACTTC	CSVGRVWVGETQYF
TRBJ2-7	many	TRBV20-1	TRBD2	TGCAGTGCTACACGTAGCGGGAGCTCCTACGAGCAGTACTTC	CSATRSGSSYEQYF
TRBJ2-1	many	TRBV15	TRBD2	TGTGCCACCAGTTCGGGACTAGCGGAGATGTATGAGCAGTTCTTC	CATSSGLAEMYEQFF
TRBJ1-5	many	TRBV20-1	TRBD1	TGCAGTGCGTCGACAGGGCCCAATCAGCCCCAGCATTTT	CSASTGPNQPQHF
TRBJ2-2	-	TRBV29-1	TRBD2	TGCAGCGTTGAAGGGACTAGCGGTAACACCGGGGAGCTGTTTTTT	CSVEGTSGNTGELFF
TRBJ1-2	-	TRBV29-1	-	TGCAGCGTGACGCCCCCCTATGGCTACACCTTC	CSVTPPYGYTF
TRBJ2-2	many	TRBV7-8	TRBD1	TGTGCCAGCAGCTTCCACAGGGGCCCTCCCGGGGAGCTGTTTTTT	CASSFHRGPPGELFF
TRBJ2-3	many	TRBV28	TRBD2	TGTGCCAGCAGTTTTCTTCTGGCGGGAGAAGAGGAACACGATACGCAGTATTTT	CASSFLLAGEEEHDTQYF
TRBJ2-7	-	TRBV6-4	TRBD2	TGTGCCAGCAGTGCCTCAGCGGGGGCCGCCTACGAGCAGTACTTC	CASSASAGAAYEQYF
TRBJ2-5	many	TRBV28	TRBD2	TGTGCCAGCAGTTTTCTGAGCGGGACGCAAGAGACCCAGTACTTC	CASSFLSGTQETQYF